There are many counts of the clone carrying this TCR beta chain. As yet, its antigen is unknown. The record originates from a study of glioma-infiltrating T cells. With 3 bases removed from V and 0 bases from J, the gap between germline ends came to 18 bases. Germline-derived CDR1 and CDR2 are LGHNA and YSLEER. The CDR3 loop spans 18 amino acids. The iRepertoire nested amplicon-rescue multiplex PCR amplified TCR alpha and beta CDR3s from RNA. A single record per CDR3 protein comes from TCRdb applying MiXCR to the multiplex PCR reads. The data contain around 100,000 distinct CDR3 sequences, around 30% of them singletons. Study outcomes and limitations: Above-expected tissue-blood divergence occurred in all gliomas, most in low-grade ones.

The sequence came from a human donor with low-grade glioma or glioblastoma, undergoing nonglioma brain surgery, or in good health (not recorded which). The sequenced sample consisted of glioma tissue, nonneoplastic brain tissue, or PBMCs (not recorded which). This chain joins TRBV4-3 and TRBJ2-1, with D perhaps TRBD1 or TRBD2 (5 bases each). For the CDR3, the DNA is TGCGCCAGCAGCCAGAGGGTGGGGGTCGGCAGCTCCTACAATGAGCAGTTCTTC. Amino acids: CASSQRVGVGSSYNEQFF.